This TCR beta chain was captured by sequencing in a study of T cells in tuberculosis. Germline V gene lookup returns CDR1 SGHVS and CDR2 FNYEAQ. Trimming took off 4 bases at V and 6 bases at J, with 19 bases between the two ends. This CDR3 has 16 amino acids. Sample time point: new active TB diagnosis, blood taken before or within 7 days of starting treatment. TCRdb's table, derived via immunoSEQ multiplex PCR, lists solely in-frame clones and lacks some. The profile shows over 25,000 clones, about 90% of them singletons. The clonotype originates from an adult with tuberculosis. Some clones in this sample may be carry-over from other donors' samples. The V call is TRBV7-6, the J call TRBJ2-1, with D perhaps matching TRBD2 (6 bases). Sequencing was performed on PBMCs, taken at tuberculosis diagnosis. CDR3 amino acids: CASSSPLGLVGNEQFF. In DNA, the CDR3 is TGTGCCAGCAGCTCACCTTTGGGACTGGTCGGCAATGAGCAGTTCTTC.